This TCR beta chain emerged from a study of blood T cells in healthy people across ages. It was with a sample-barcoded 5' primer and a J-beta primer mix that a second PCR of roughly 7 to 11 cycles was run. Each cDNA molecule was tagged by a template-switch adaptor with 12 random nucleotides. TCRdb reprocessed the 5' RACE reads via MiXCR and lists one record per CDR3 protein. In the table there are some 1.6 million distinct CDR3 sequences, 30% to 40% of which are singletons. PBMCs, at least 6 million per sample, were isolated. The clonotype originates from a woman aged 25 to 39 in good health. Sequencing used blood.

This CDR3 is CSAREIGTGELFF. The DNA for the CDR3 is TGCAGTGCTAGAGAAATCGGGACCGGGGAGCTGTTTTTT. The chain couples TRBV20-1 to TRBJ2-2; no reliable D call. Between the trimmed V and J ends, which lost 0 bases and 5 bases, there was a span of 7 bases. Germline V gives CDR1 DFQATT, CDR2 SNEGSKA (reference sequence). The CDR3 runs to 13 residues.